The rows below give T cell receptor beta chains drawn from one sample of a study of T cell responses to AZD1222 COVID-19 vaccine. TCRdb keeps only in-frame clones here, not all; method: immunoSEQ multiplex PCR. The sample comprises about 96,000 clones, roughly 90% of which are singletons, and about 28% rests with the top ten. The specimen was peripheral blood, collected on day 0 of AZD1222 vaccination. These receptor sequences come from an adult in good health. Each CDR3 is given without its conserved first and last residue. The D gene is left open where the match is weak.

J | V | D | CDR3
TRBJ2-7 | TRBV4-2 | NA | ASSLDTGAGREQY
TRBJ2-2 | TRBV7-9 | NA | ASSLIPATGELF
TRBJ2-7 | TRBV28 | NA | ASRAGGTPYEQY
TRBJ2-1 | TRBV7-3 | NA | ASSATRLSYNEQF
TRBJ2-7 | TRBV6-2/TRBV6-3 | NA | ASSPQGGTYEQY
TRBJ2-7 | TRBV3-1/TRBV3-2 | TRBD2 | ASSSPTSGPYEQY
TRBJ1-3 | TRBV28 | NA | ASSSPAVSGNTIY
TRBJ2-6 | TRBV19 | NA | ASSIVQSGANVLT
TRBJ1-2 | TRBV9 | TRBD1 | ASSVGTGEEGGYT
TRBJ2-6 | TRBV28 | NA | ASSLGGVSGANVLT
TRBJ1-2 | TRBV28 | NA | ASKRDGGYT
TRBJ2-1 | TRBV2 | NA | ASSSSSYNEQF
TRBJ2-7 | TRBV28 | NA | ASSLILHEQY
TRBJ2-4 | TRBV28 | TRBD1 | ASSSTGEDIQY
TRBJ2-1 | TRBV7-8 | NA | ASSPEEQQF
TRBJ1-3 | TRBV6-2/TRBV6-3 | NA | ASSTGRSGNTIY
TRBJ2-7 | TRBV6-6 | TRBD2 | ASSREGWGAGGYEQY
TRBJ1-1 | TRBV4-3 | NA | ASSPDTDTEAF
TRBJ2-1 | TRBV7-6 | TRBD2 | ASSLIPTSGLRGAYNEQF
TRBJ2-7 | TRBV5-1 | NA | ASSLGIRGPDEQY
TRBJ1-3 | TRBV3-1/TRBV3-2 | NA | ASSQVVTGGNTIY
TRBJ2-7 | TRBV5-1 | TRBD2 | ASSSLLGGTSGSYEQY
TRBJ2-3 | TRBV6-2/TRBV6-3 | NA | ASSPEAGSFTDTQY
TRBJ2-3 | TRBV27 | NA | ASSFRFSTDTQY
TRBJ2-2 | TRBV2 | NA | ASRVTEGWTGELF
TRBJ2-3 | TRBV4-1 | NA | ASSPQGQPSTDTQY
TRBJ2-7 | TRBV21-1 | NA | ASSNRWDRGSWHFKDRFYEQY
TRBJ1-4 | TRBV30 | NA | AWSLLLYNREVEKEKLF
TRBJ1-5 | TRBV30 | NA | AWSVMAANQPQH
TRBJ2-3 | TRBV7-2 | NA | ASRDEGTDTQY
TRBJ2-7 | TRBV6-5 | NA | ASRTPRGYEQY
TRBJ1-6 | TRBV3-1/TRBV3-2 | TRBD1 | ASTVTGGASNSPLH
TRBJ2-1 | TRBV6-2/TRBV6-3 | NA | ASIPRTDYPSYNEQF
TRBJ1-5 | TRBV24-1 | TRBD1 | ATGTEYSNQPQH
TRBJ1-3 | TRBV5-1 | NA | ASSPLTGNTIY
TRBJ1-3 | TRBV7-2 | NA | ASSLGSGNTIY
TRBJ2-3 | TRBV6-2/TRBV6-3 | NA | ASSHPSGIGMVDTQY
TRBJ1-5 | TRBV5-1 | TRBD1 | ASSLDGTGSNQPQH
TRBJ1-4 | TRBV5-5 | TRBD1 | ASSTGQGGGEKLF
TRBJ2-5 | TRBV7-6 | TRBD2 | ASSPGTSATQY
TRBJ1-2 | TRBV19 | NA | ASSSPGRANYGYT
TRBJ2-3 | TRBV30 | TRBD2 | AWSVSLAGSTDTQY
TRBJ2-5 | TRBV3-1/TRBV3-2 | TRBD2 | ASSPGHVGGETQY
TRBJ2-1 | TRBV7-3 | NA | ASSPLGGTSSYNEQF
TRBJ2-3 | TRBV5-4 | NA | ASPSGDGRASTDTQY
TRBJ2-1 | TRBV25-1 | TRBD2 | ASSEPGTSGIKTDEQF
TRBJ1-1 | TRBV27 | TRBD1 | ASSSGTGGHTEAF
TRBJ1-5 | TRBV5-6 | NA | ASSRRRISNQPQH
TRBJ2-7 | TRBV6-5 | TRBD2 | ASNPSGRAPYEQY
TRBJ2-7 | TRBV7-2 | TRBD1 | ASSVSGQGPHEQY
TRBJ2-7 | TRBV3-1/TRBV3-2 | NA | ASSQASYEQY
TRBJ2-5 | TRBV5-4 | TRBD1 | ASSATQGFGETQY